What follows are 25 T cell receptor beta chains derived from one specimen sequenced in a study of blood T cell repertoires in COVID-19. The protocol was immunoSEQ multiplex PCR, while the TCRdb copy is restricted to in-frame clones and leaves out a portion. The data hold roughly 250,000 clones, with 87% observed a single time. The sample consisted of PBMCs or T cells enriched from blood (not recorded which). The receptors shown here come from a woman aged 25-40 years with acute COVID-19.

The chain employs TRBV7-9 and TRBJ1-4, with D unresolved. This CDR3 region has 15 residues. V gave up 4 bases and J gave up 5 bases, with 14 bases separating them. Germline V gene sequence: CDR1 SEHNR, CDR2 FQNEAQ (reference sequence). The DNA for the CDR3 is TGTGCCAGCAGCTCCGCAGGCCCGGCGAATGAAAAACTGTTTTTT. Protein product: CASSSAGPANEKLFF.

This chain uses TRBV25-1 with TRBJ1-1; D is uncertain. V was shortened by 3 bases and J by 5 bases, with 13 bases between the two germline ends. This CDR3 is built from 14 residues. Germline V CDR1 and CDR2: MGHDK, SYGVNS. The CDR3 spells CASSDPRRVTEAFF. DNA for the CDR3: TGTGCCAGCAGTGACCCCCGGAGGGTTACTGAAGCTTTCTTT. Based on the CDR3 plus reference TRBV25-1 and TRBJ1-1, the full variable domain is EADIYQTPRYLVIGTGKKITLECSQTMGHDKMYWYQQDPGMELHLIHYSYGVNSTEKGDLSSESTVSRIRTEHFPLTLESARPSHTSQYLCASSDPRRVTEAFFGQGTRLTVV.

The CDR3 region has the DNA TGTGCCAGCAGCGTATCGCAGTCCACTAATGAAAAACTGTTTTTT. It translates to CASSVSQSTNEKLFF. V gene TRBV9 combines with J gene TRBJ1-4; D not certain. Germline assignment: CDR1 SGDLS and CDR2 YYNGEE. This CDR3 region has 15 residues. The V end was cut by 1 base, the J end by 2 bases, with 9 bases between.

The chain combines TRBV7-9 with TRBJ2-2; 11 bases are a match to TRBD2. The CDR3 is made up of 17 amino acids. CDR1 and CDR2 (germline): SEHNR, FQNEAQ (reference sequence). Germline trimming cut 1 base from V and 5 bases from J; bases unmatched to any gene: 6. Written as DNA, the CDR3 is TGTGCCAGCAGCTTAGAGGATAGCGGGGGGGAGACCGGGGAGCTGTTTTTT. Translating it yields CASSLEDSGGETGELFF.

This clone came up once. This sequence joins TRBV7-3 and TRBJ2-1; 7 nucleotides agree with TRBD1. After removal of 3 bases from V and 7 bases from J, the junction contained 9 bases not matched to a gene. Germline V gives CDR1 SGHTA, CDR2 FQGTGA. The CDR3 runs to 15 residues. The CDR3 DNA sequence: TGTGCCAGCAGCTTCACAGGGGCGTCGGGGAATGAGCAGTTCTTC. Translation: CASSFTGASGNEQFF.

As regards this clone: A junction end diverges from the germline sequence, so it may reflect a read error. V is TRBV2 and J is TRBJ2-1; TRBD2 matches at 7 bases. Germline V gives CDR1 SNHLY, CDR2 FYNNEI. The CDR3 consists of 15 residues. The CDR3 DNA reads TGTGCCAGCAGTGAAGGGACTAGATCCTCCAATGAGCAGTTCTTC. Its protein product is CASSEGTRSSNEQFF.

This clone came up a few times. The chain uses TRBV28 and TRBJ1-6; no definite D call. From germline, CDR1 is MDHEN and CDR2 SYDVKM. The CDR3 is made up of 18 amino acids. The V and J ends lost 7 bases and 8 bases respectively, with 27 bases between them. CDR3 amino acids: CASKEPRTEIVGDSPLHF. DNA of the CDR3: TGTGCCAGCAAGGAACCGAGGACTGAGATCGTGGGAGATTCACCCCTCCACTTT.

The rearrangement uses TRBV2 and TRBJ1-4; 7 bases match TRBD1. The CDR3 is 14 amino acids. The junction had 9 bases not matched to a gene; V was cut back by 10 bases and J by 4 bases. Germline assignment: CDR1 SNHLY and CDR2 FYNNEI. Here the CDR3 DNA reads TGTGCCACAGCCTCGGACAGGATTAATGAAAAACTGTTTTTT. Translating it yields CATASDRINEKLFF. The whole variable domain, remainder taken from reference TRBV2 and TRBJ1-4, is EPEVTQTPSHQVTQMGQEVILRCVPISNHLYFYWYRQILGQKVEFLVSFYNNEISEKSEIFDDQFSVERPDGSNFTLKIRSTKLEDSAMYFCATASDRINEKLFFGSGTQLSVL.

V gene TRBV4-1 combines with J gene TRBJ2-7; 14 positions agree with TRBD2. With 1 base clipped from V and 4 bases from J, the junction kept 6 bases outside the gene matches. The germline CDR1 and CDR2 sequences are MGHRA and YSYEKL. This CDR3 has 17 residues. The CDR3: CASSQAGTSGGKYEQYF. CDR3 in DNA: TGCGCCAGCAGCCAAGCTGGGACTAGCGGGGGTAAATACGAGCAGTACTTC.

The chain has TRBV21-1 and TRBJ2-1; the D call in the table, TRBD1, was not verified against the DNA. TRBV21-1 has pseudogene status. CDR3 length: 14 amino acids. The CDR3 loop is CASSKAIRGNEQFF. In nucleotides, the CDR3 is TGTGCCAGCAGCAAAGCTATCAGGGGGAATGAGCAGTTCTTC.

The V and J genes are TRBV28 and TRBJ2-7; no definite D call. This CDR3 is built from 13 residues. Germline V gene lookup returns CDR1 MDHEN and CDR2 SYDVKM. Between the trimmed V and J ends, which lost 6 bases and 1 base, there was a span of 10 bases. The CDR3 protein is CASRFGPSYEQYF. The CDR3 DNA reads as TGTGCCAGCAGGTTTGGCCCATCCTACGAGCAGTACTTC.

The rearrangement uses TRBV6-5 and TRBJ1-1, with D possibly matching TRBD1 (5 bases). Trimming removed 6 bases from V and 1 base from J, with 12 bases in between. The CDR3 runs to 14 residues. Germline CDR1 reads MNHEY; CDR2 reads SVGAGI. The CDR3 DNA sequence: TGTGCCAGCAGGGAGGGAGGGACGAACACTGAAGCTTTCTTT. It yields the protein CASREGGTNTEAFF.

The rearrangement joins TRBV29-1 to TRBJ1-1, with D unclear. The CDR3 runs to 13 residues. In germline, CDR1 is SQVTM, CDR2 ANQGSEA. The V end was cut by 1 base, the J end by 6 bases, with 12 bases between. The CDR3 DNA is TGCAGCGTTGAAGTCCGGGGAATCCCTGAAGCTTTCTTT. Translated: CSVEVRGIPEAFF.

V and J are TRBV4-2 and TRBJ1-2; D might be TRBD1 (5 bases). CDR1 and CDR2 from the germline V gene are LGHNA and YNFKEQ. The CDR3 is 15 amino acids. V gave up 0 bases and J gave up 5 bases, with 13 bases separating them. The CDR3 protein is CASSQDFRQKYGYTF. DNA for the CDR3: TGTGCCAGCAGCCAAGATTTTCGACAGAAGTATGGCTACACCTTC.

This clone was seen only a few times. V gene TRBV6-5 combines with J gene TRBJ2-7, with TRBD2 identical over 9 bases. Germline loops: CDR1 MNHEY, CDR2 SVGAGI. There are 14 residues in the CDR3. V shed 3 bases, J shed 4 bases, and the junction held 4 bases outside the gene matches. Here the CDR3 reads CASSYGSGRYEQYF. CDR3 DNA sequence: TGTGCCAGCAGTTATGGGAGCGGGAGGTACGAGCAGTACTTC.

The rearrangement uses TRBV7-3 and TRBJ1-2; a possible D gene is TRBD1 (5 bases). Germline CDR1 reads SGHTA; CDR2 reads FQGTGA. V was pared by 1 base and J by 3 bases, with 6 bases between. The CDR3 length is 13 residues. The CDR3 sequence is CASSLSRDYGYTF. In DNA form, the CDR3 reads TGTGCCAGCAGCTTAAGCAGGGACTATGGCTACACCTTC.

The chain is built from TRBV18 and TRBJ2-1; maybe TRBD1 (6 bases). There are 14 residues in the CDR3. Germline CDR1 KGHSH, CDR2 LQKENI. Trimming took 6 bases from V and 6 from J, leaving 15 bases between them. The chain's CDR3 is CASSPLVTGNEQFF. The CDR3 region has the DNA TGTGCCAGCTCCCCCTTAGTGACAGGCAATGAGCAGTTCTTC.

This clone turned up a few times. V is TRBV11-2 and J is TRBJ1-2; TRBD1 matches at 7 bases. Looked up from germline, CDR1 is SGHAT and CDR2 is FQNNGV. The CDR3 loop spans 16 amino acids. The V segment lost 4 bases and the J segment 3 bases; nucleotides outside the gene matches: 11. Here the CDR3 DNA reads TGTGCCAGCAGCTCCTCGGGACAGCTAACTTACTATGGCTACACCTTC. Its protein is CASSSSGQLTYYGYTF.

The chain joins TRBV7-3 to TRBJ2-3; unclear D gene. The CDR3 is made up of 12 amino acids. Per germline, CDR1 SGHTA and CDR2 FQGTGA. Trimming removed 5 bases from V and 4 bases from J, with 7 bases in between. CDR3 in amino acids: CASSPGSDTQYF. In DNA, the CDR3 is TGTGCCAGCAGCCCAGGCTCAGATACGCAGTATTTT.

The rearrangement uses TRBV28 and TRBJ2-3; 8 bases match TRBD1. CDR1 and CDR2 from the germline V gene are MDHEN and SYDVKM. This CDR3 has 16 residues. Trimming took 3 bases from V and 4 from J; bases not matched to a gene: 9. In DNA form, the CDR3 reads TGTGCCAGCAGTTTCAGGACAGGGTCAAAGCCAGATACGCAGTATTTT. Translation gives CASSFRTGSKPDTQYF.

The V and J genes are TRBV19 and TRBJ1-6, with D possibly being TRBD1 (6 bases). The CDR3 extends over 16 amino acids. With 3 bases removed from V and 8 bases from J, the gap between germline ends came to 17 bases. Germline V CDR1 and CDR2: LNHDA, SQIVND (reference sequence). CDR3 in amino acids: CASSIPRDTKDSPLHF. CDR3 in DNA: TGTGCCAGTAGTATCCCCCGGGACACGAAAGATTCACCCCTCCACTTT.

DNA of the CDR3: TGTGCCAGCATGACAGGGGCAGTGAACACTGAAGCTTTCTTT. It specifies CASMTGAVNTEAFF. This rearrangement joins TRBV2 to TRBJ1-1, with TRBD1 matching over 8 bases. The CDR3 consists of 14 residues. Germline trimming cut 7 bases from V and 0 bases from J; bases unmatched to any gene: 4. CDR1 is SNHLY, CDR2 FYNNEI, per germline.

The CDR3 sequence: CASSPSGTDYEQYF. The CDR3 DNA is TGTGCCAGCTCACCCTCCGGGACAGACTACGAGCAGTACTTC. The chain couples TRBV18 to TRBJ2-7, with 7 bases lining up with TRBD1. This CDR3 spans 14 amino acids. Germline trimming cut 3 bases from V and 3 bases from J; bases unmatched to any gene: 5. CDR1 is KGHSH, CDR2 LQKENI, per germline. The entire variable domain, with the rest obtained from reference TRBV18 and TRBJ2-7, is as follows: NAGVMQNPRHLVRRRGQEARLRCSPMKGHSHVYWYRQLPEEGLKFMVYLQKENIIDESGMPKERFSAEFPKEGPSILRIQQVVRGDSAAYFCASSPSGTDYEQYFGPGTRLTVT.

The rearrangement joins TRBV5-1 to TRBJ1-1; the D gene is possibly TRBD1 (6 bases). The CDR3 has 15 residues. The V and J ends lost 0 bases and 1 base respectively, with 10 bases between them. CDR1 and CDR2 from the germline V gene are SGHRS and YFSETQ. The CDR3: CASSLAGGRNTEAFF. DNA of the CDR3: TGCGCCAGCAGCTTGGCGGGGGGCAGGAACACTGAAGCTTTCTTT.

The chain joins TRBV7-2 to TRBJ2-1; D is unclear. Deletions cut 1 base from V and 4 bases from J, with 11 bases between. Germline V gene sequence: CDR1 SGHTA, CDR2 FQGNSA. The CDR3 runs 15 residues. CDR3 loop: CASSLETLAYNEQFF. Here the CDR3 DNA reads TGTGCCAGCAGCTTAGAGACTTTAGCATACAATGAGCAGTTCTTC. The variable domain in full, completed from reference TRBV7-2 and TRBJ2-1, reads GAGVSQSPSNKVTEKGKDVELRCDPISGHTALYWYRQSLGQGLEFLIYFQGNSAPDKSGLPSDRFSAERTGGSVSTLTIQRTQQEDSAVYLCASSLETLAYNEQFFGPGTRLTVL.